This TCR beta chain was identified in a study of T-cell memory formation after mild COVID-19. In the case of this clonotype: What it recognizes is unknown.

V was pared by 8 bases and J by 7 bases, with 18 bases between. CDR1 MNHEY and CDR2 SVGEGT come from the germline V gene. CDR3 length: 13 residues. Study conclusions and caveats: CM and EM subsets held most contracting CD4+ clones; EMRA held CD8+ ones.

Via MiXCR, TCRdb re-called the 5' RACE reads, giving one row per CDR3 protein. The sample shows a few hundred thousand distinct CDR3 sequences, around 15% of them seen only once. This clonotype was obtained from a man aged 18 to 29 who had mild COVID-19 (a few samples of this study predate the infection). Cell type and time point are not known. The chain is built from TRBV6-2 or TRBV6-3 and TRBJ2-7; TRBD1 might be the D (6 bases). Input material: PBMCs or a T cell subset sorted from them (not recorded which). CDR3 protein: CASDQGITREQYF. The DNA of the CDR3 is TGTGCCAGCGACCAGGGGATAACTCGGGAGCAGTACTTC.